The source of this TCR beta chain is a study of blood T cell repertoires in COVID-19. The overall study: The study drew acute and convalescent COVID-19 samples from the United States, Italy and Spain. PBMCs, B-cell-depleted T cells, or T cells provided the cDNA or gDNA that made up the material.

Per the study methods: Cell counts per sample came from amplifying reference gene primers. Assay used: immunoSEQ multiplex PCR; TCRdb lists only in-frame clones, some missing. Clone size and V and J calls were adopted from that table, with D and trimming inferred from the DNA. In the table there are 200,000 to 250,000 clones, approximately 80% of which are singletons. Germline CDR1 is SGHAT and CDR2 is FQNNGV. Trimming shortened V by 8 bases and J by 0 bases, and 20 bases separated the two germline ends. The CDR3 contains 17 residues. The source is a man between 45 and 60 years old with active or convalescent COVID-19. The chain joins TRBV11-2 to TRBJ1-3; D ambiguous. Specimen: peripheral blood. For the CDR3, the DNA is TGTGCCAGCTCCCCTTCTGACAAACCCCACTCTGGAAACACCATATATTTT. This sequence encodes CASSPSDKPHSGNTIYF.